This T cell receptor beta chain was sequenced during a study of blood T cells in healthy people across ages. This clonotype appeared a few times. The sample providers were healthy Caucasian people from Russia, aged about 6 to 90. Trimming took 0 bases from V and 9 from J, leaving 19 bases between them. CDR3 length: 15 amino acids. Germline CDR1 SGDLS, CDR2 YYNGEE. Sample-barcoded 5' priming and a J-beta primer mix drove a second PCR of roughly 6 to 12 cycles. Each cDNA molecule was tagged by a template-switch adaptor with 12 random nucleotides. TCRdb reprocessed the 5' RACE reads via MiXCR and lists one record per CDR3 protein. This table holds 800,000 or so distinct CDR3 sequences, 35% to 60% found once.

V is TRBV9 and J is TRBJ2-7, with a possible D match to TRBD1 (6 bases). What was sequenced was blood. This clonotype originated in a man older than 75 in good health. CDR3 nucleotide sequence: TGTGCCAGCAGCGTAGGAGCCGGACAGACTCCGGCGCAGTACTTC. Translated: CASSVGAGQTPAQYF.